This note documents a single T cell receptor (beta chain) sequence. The sample comes from a study of technical replicates of blood from several donors. V gave up 3 bases and J gave up 5 bases; unmatched junction bases: 0. Germline CDR1 is MNHNS and CDR2 is SASEGT. The CDR3 sequence is 14 residues long. Clones were sequenced by immunoSEQ multiplex PCR, and TCRdb holds only the in-frame ones, with some missing. The repertoire holds around 100,000 clones, with approximately 96% as singletons. This chain joins TRBV6-1 and TRBJ2-3; 12 bases fit TRBD2. Sequencing was carried out using T cells isolated from PBMCs. The receptor's source is a human donor in good health. The DNA of the CDR3 is TGTGCCAGCAGTGAGACTAGCGGGAGAGATACGCAGTATTTT. Translating it yields CASSETSGRDTQYF.